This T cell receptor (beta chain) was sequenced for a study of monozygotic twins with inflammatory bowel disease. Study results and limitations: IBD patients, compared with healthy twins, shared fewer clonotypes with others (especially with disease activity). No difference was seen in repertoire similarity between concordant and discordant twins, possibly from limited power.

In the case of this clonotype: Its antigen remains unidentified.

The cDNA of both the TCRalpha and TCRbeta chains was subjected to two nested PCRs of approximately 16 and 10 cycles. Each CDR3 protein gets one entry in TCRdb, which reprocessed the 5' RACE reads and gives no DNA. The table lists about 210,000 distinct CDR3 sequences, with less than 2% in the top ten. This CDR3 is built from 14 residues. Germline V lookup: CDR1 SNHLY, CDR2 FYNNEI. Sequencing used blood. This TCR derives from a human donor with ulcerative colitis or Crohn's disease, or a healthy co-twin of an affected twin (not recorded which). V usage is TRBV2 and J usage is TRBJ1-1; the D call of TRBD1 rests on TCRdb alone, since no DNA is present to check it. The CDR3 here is CASSEAERGLLFFF.